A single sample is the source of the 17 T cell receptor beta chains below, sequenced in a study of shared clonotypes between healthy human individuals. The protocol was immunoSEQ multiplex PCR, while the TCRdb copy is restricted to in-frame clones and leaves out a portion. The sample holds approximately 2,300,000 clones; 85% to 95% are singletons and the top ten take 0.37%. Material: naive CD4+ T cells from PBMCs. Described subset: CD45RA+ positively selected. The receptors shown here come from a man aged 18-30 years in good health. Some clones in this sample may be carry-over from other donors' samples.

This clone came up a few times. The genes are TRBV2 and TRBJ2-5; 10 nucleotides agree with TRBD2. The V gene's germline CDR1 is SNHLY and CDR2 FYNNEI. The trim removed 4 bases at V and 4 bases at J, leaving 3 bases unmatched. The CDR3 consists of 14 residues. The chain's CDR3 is CASSGGTSAETQYF. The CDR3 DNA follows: TGTGCCAGCAGTGGGGGGACTAGCGCAGAGACCCAGTACTTC.

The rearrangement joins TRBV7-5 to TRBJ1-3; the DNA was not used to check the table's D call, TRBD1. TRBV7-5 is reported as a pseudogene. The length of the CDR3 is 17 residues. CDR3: CVRSVPRDRGGGNTIYF. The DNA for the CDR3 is TGTGTCAGAAGCGTTCCTCGCGACAGGGGGGGTGGAAACACCATATATTTT.

The CDR3 loop reads CASSPRLQGETQYF. For the CDR3, the DNA is TGTGCCAGCAGCCCTCGACTGCAGGGGGAGACCCAGTACTTC. V usage is TRBV7-2 and J usage is TRBJ2-5; D might be TRBD1 (6 bases). The CDR3 runs 14 residues. Germline V gives CDR1 SGHTA, CDR2 FQGNSA. Trimming took 5 bases from V and 5 from J, leaving 15 bases between them.

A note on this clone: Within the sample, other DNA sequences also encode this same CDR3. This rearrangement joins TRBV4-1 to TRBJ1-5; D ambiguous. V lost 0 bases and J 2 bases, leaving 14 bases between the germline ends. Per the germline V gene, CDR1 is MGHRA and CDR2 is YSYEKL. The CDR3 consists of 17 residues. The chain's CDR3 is CASSQDPRVRGNQPQHF. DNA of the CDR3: TGCGCCAGCAGCCAAGATCCCCGGGTTAGGGGCAATCAGCCCCAGCATTTT.

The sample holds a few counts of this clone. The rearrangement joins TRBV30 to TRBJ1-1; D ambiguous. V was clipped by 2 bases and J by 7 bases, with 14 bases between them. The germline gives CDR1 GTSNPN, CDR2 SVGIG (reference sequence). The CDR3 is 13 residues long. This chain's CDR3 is CAWSKPRPYEAFF. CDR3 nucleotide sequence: TGTGCCTGGAGTAAACCCCGTCCCTATGAAGCTTTCTTT. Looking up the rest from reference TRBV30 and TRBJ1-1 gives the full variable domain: SQTIHQWPATLVQPVGSPLSLECTVEGTSNPNLYWYRQAAGRGLQLLFYSVGIGQISSEVPQNLSASRPQDRQFILSSKKLLLSDSGFYLCAWSKPRPYEAFFGQGTRLTVV.

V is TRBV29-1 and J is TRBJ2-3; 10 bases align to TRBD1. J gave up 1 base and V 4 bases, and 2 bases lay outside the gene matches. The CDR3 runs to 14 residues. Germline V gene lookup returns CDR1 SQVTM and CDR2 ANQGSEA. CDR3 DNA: TGCAGCGTTGCCGACAGGGGGCGCACAGATACGCAGTATTTT. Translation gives CSVADRGRTDTQYF.

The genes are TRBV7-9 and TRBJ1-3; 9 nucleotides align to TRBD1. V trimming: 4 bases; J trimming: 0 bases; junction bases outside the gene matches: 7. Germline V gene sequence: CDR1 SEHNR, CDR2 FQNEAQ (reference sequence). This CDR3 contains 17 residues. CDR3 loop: CASSWTRQGGSGNTIYF. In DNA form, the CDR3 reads TGTGCCAGCAGCTGGACTCGACAGGGGGGCTCTGGAAACACCATATATTTT.

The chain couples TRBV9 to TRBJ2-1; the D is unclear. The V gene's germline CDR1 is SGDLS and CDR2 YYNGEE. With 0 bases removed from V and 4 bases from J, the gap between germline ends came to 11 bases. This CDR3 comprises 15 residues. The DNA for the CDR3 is TGTGCCAGCAGCGTAGGTGTTGATATTTACAATGAGCAGTTCTTC. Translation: CASSVGVDIYNEQFF.

CDR3 sequence (DNA): TGTGCCAGCAGTGGGGCAGGGCGACAAGAGACCCAGTACTTC. It yields the protein CASSGAGRQETQYF. This rearrangement joins TRBV2 to TRBJ2-5; tentative D call: TRBD1 (5 bases). The CDR3 sequence is 14 residues long. Germline CDR1 SNHLY, CDR2 FYNNEI. Trimming pared 4 bases from V and 2 bases from J, leaving 11 bases between.

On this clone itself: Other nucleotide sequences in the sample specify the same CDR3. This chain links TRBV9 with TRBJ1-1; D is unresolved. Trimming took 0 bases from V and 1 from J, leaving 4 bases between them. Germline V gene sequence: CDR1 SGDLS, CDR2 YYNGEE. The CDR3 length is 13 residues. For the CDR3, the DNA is TGTGCCAGCAGCGTAGGTCCGAACACTGAAGCTTTCTTT. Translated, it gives CASSVGPNTEAFF.

This CDR3 is CATHRDREGNQPQHF. The CDR3 bases are TGTGCCACTCACCGGGACAGAGAAGGCAATCAGCCCCAGCATTTT. The chain links TRBV19 to TRBJ1-5; 7 bases are shared with TRBD1. Unmatched junction bases numbered 11, after V lost 10 bases and J lost 2 bases. This CDR3 has 15 amino acids. The germline V gene encodes CDR1 LNHDA and CDR2 SQIVND (reference sequence). Variable domain in full (rest from reference TRBV19 and TRBJ1-5): DGGITQSPKYLFRKEGQNVTLSCEQNLNHDAMYWYRQDPGQGLRLIYYSQIVNDFQKGDIAEGYSVSREKKESFPLTVTSAQKNPTAFYLCATHRDREGNQPQHFGDGTRLSIL.

CDR3 in DNA: TGTGCCAGCAGTTTCCTTGGGCCGAACACTGAAGCTTTCTTT. Its protein product is CASSFLGPNTEAFF. V gene TRBV27 combines with J gene TRBJ1-1; D gene ambiguous. CDR1 and CDR2 (germline): MNHEY, SMNVEV (reference sequence). V was shortened by 3 bases and J by 1 base, with 9 bases between the two germline ends. CDR3 size: 14 residues.

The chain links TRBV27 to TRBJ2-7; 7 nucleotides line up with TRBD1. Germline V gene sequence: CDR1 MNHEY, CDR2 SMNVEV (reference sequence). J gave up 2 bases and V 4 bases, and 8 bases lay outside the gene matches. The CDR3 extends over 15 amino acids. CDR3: CASSSQGVGPYEQYF. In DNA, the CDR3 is TGTGCCAGCAGTTCCCAGGGGGTAGGTCCCTACGAGCAGTACTTC.

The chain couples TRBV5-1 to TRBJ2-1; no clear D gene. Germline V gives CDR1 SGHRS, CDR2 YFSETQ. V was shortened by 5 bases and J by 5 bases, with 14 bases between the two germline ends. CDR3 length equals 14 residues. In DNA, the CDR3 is TGCGCCAGCAGTAAGGCGATAGGGAACAATGAGCAGTTCTTC. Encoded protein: CASSKAIGNNEQFF.

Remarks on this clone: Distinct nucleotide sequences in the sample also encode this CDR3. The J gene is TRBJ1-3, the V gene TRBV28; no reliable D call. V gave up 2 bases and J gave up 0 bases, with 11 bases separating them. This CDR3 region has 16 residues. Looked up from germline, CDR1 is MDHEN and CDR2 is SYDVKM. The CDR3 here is CASSLPGGDSGNTIYF. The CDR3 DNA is TGTGCCAGCAGTTTACCGGGCGGCGACTCTGGAAACACCATATATTTT.

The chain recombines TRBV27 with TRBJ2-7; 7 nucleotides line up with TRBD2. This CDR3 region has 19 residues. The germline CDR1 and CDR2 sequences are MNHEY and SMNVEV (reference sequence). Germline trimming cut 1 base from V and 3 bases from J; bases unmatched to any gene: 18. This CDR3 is CASSLLSPLPGTNLYEQYF. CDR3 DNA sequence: TGTGCCAGCAGTTTATTAAGTCCCCTCCCCGGGACTAATCTCTACGAGCAGTACTTC.

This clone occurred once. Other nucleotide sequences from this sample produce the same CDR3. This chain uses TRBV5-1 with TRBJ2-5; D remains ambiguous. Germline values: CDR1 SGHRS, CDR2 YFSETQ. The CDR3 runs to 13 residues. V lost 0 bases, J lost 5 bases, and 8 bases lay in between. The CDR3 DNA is TGCGCCAGCAGCTTGGGTAGCCGCGAGACCCAGTACTTC. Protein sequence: CASSLGSRETQYF.